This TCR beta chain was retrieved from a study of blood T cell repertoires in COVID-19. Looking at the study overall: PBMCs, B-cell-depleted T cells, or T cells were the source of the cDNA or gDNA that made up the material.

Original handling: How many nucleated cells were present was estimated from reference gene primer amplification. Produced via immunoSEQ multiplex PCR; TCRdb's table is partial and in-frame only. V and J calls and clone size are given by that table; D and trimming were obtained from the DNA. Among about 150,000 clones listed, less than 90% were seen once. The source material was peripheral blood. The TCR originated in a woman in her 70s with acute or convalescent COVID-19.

CDR3 nucleotides: TGTGCCAGCAGCCCCAGACAGGGAAGAGCTGAAGCTTTCTTT. Translating it yields CASSPRQGRAEAFF. The chain employs TRBV7-2 and TRBJ1-1, with 7 nucleotides matching TRBD1. The V gene end was trimmed by 5 bases and the J gene end by 6 bases; junction bases not matched to a gene: 9. From germline, CDR1 is SGHTA and CDR2 FQGNSA. The CDR3 is made up of 14 amino acids.